This is a list of T cell receptor beta chains from one sample in a study of cytomegalovirus exposure and HLA in healthy donors. Using immunoSEQ multiplex PCR, the repertoire was profiled, and TCRdb retains in-frame clones only, with some absent. The table records 100,000 to 150,000 clones, about 80% of them present only once. The material sequenced was PBMCs. These receptors were collected from a woman in her forties or fifties in good health and CMV-seropositive. Each CDR3 is given without its conserved first and last residue. A row's size may be missing; if present it is once, few, many or a size class.

clone size | CDR3 length | V gene | CDR3 protein
- | 13 | TRBV27 | ASSLFPRGGVTQY
- | 12 | TRBV12-5 | ASGLVPHSTEAF
- | 13 | TRBV27 | ASRQKGTGGYGYT
- | 11 | TRBV2 | ASREIGGETQY
few | 14 | TRBV9 | ASSVRGTLATDTQY
- | 17 | TRBV27 | ASSPRQGARDLAKNIQY
- | 12 | TRBV7-9 | ASSLVRGNEKLF
- | 12 | TRBV10-3 | AISGYGGEEKLF
once | 14 | TRBV7-3 | ASSLQGGASYNEQF
- | 12 | TRBV30 | ACYRDSGANVLT
- | 14 | TRBV7-2 | ASSRAGGGGNQPQH
once | 13 | TRBV15 | ATSRIDRIRQPQH
- | 13 | TRBV4-3 | ASSQGIQSGNTIY
- | 11 | TRBV7-2 | ASSSMREDEQY
- | 10 | TRBV7-2 | ASSFGGNIQY
- | 12 | TRBV18 | ASSSGQLQETQY
- | 12 | TRBV4-2 | ASSQPQGQETQY
- | 14 | TRBV18 | ASSPLDRVLNTEAF
- | 13 | TRBV5-8 | ASSLETGGFTEAF
- | 15 | TRBV4-3 | ASSQVYTGKMWYGYT
few | 13 | TRBV25-1 | ASSEGGRAVYGYT
- | 11 | TRBV7-3 | ASSLTGRTEAF
few | 13 | TRBV4-2 | ASSRGSGSSYEQY
- | 13 | TRBV4-1 | ASSLTQTVSYEQY
- | 13 | TRBV6-1 | ASSGNLATNQPQH
- | 14 | TRBV7-3 | SSSPPGGHNTGELF
- | 15 | TRBV18 | ASSPTTLTGLNTEAF
- | 10 | TRBV29-1 | SVTAPSYEQY
once | 12 | TRBV10-3 | AIRRQGSYNEQF
- | 13 | TRBV9 | ASSVASGSTDTQY
once | 14 | TRBV2 | ASSETWAVNTGELF
- | 12 | TRBV5-1 | ASSLDGGGTEAF
- | 16 | TRBV4-1 | ASSQLGLAGGRTDTQY
- | 10 | TRBV6-5 | ASSYVGAEAF
- | 14 | TRBV11-2 | ASSSGTGVSTDTQY
- | 13 | TRBV4-3 | ASSQDRDSSYEQY
- | 12 | TRBV11-3 | ASSVGGGGYEQY
- | 14 | TRBV12-2 | ASRLWLAAHTDTQY
- | 15 | TRBV11-3 | ASSQGQGSFLNNEQF
- | 10 | TRBV30 | AWSPGLYEQY
- | 14 | TRBV7-2 | ASSLVGGGPYNEQF
once | 12 | TRBV7-2 | ASSLGGLSYEQY
- | 9 | TRBV6-5 | ASSYGRVQY
- | 12 | TRBV7-9 | ASSVNRGPYEQY
- | 12 | TRBV2 | ASSEWQVNTEAF
once | 11 | TRBV5-1 | ASSLAGQGSDT
- | 13 | TRBV5-8 | ASSRGVRGNQPQH
- | 11 | TRBV19 | ASSMETDYEQY
- | 10 | TRBV5-4 | ASSFGGDGYT
- | 16 | TRBV7-2 | ASSLVGTQALIGAGYT
- | 11 | TRBV7-9 | ASTARTGDGYT